One sample yielded the 15 T cell receptor beta chains listed below, sequenced in a study of PD-1 blockade in mismatch repair-deficient tumors. Generated by immunoSEQ multiplex PCR, the TCRdb table keeps only in-frame clones and is missing some. The table records 60,000 to 70,000 clones, around 88% of them present only once. The material sequenced was peripheral blood, taken 52 weeks after starting pembrolizumab. The source is an adult with mismatch repair-deficient cancer.

This clone was detected only a few times. The chain employs TRBV19 and TRBJ2-3, with no clear D. Deletions cut 8 bases from V and 4 bases from J, with 4 bases between. Germline CDR1 reads LNHDA; CDR2 reads SQIVND (reference sequence). The CDR3 consists of 10 residues. Written as DNA, the CDR3 is TGTGCCAGTGGGGCAGATACGCAGTATTTT. Its translation: CASGADTQYF.

This clone appeared a few times. This chain uses TRBV6-4 with TRBJ2-7; 7 bases map to TRBD1. The CDR3 covers 13 residues. Germline-derived CDR1 and CDR2 are MRHNA and SNTAGT. V lost 8 bases to trimming and J lost 4 bases; unmatched junction nucleotides: 8. Here the CDR3 DNA reads TGTGCCAGCGACCTACAGGGGTGGTACGAGCAGTACTTC. Its translation is CASDLQGWYEQYF.

The rearrangement joins TRBV10-3 to TRBJ2-1; 7 bases are shared with TRBD1. V gave up 3 bases and J gave up 10 bases; unmatched junction bases: 9. The germline V gene encodes CDR1 ENHRY and CDR2 SYGVKD. This CDR3 region has 14 residues. The CDR3 DNA reads TGTGCCATCAGTGAACCGAACAGGGGACCCGAGCAGTTCTTC. Protein sequence: CAISEPNRGPEQFF.

The chain recombines TRBV6-5 with TRBJ2-2; D possibly corresponds to TRBD2 (5 bases). The CDR3 is 11 residues long. V lost 6 bases and J 8 bases, leaving 7 bases between the germline ends. The germline CDR1 and CDR2 sequences are MNHEY and SVGAGI. In DNA form, the CDR3 reads TGTGCCAGCAGAAGGAGGGGGGAGCTGTTTTTT. This gives the protein CASRRRGELFF.

The V call is TRBV6-1, the J call TRBJ1-1; 7 bases agree with TRBD1. Looked up from germline, CDR1 is MNHNS and CDR2 is SASEGT. Unmatched junction bases numbered 7, after V lost 3 bases and J lost 3 bases. The CDR3 is 15 amino acids. The CDR3 protein is CASSEATGMDTEAFF. The CDR3 DNA is TGTGCCAGCAGTGAGGCGACAGGGATGGACACTGAAGCTTTCTTT.

The table lists this clone with a count of one. V is TRBV4-1 and J is TRBJ2-5; 10 bases align to TRBD1. The CDR3 contains 16 residues. With 3 bases clipped from V and 5 bases from J, the junction kept 9 bases outside the gene matches. Germline V gives CDR1 MGHRA, CDR2 YSYEKL. The CDR3 DNA follows: TGCGCCAGCAGCCAGGTTATAGGACAGGGGGGGGAGACCCAGTACTTC. Amino acids: CASSQVIGQGGETQYF.

The V gene is TRBV11-2, the J gene TRBJ2-5; a possible D gene is TRBD2 (5 bases). Trimming pared 0 bases from V and 2 bases from J, leaving 16 bases between. Germline CDR1 is SGHAT and CDR2 is FQNNGV. The CDR3 length is 17 residues. The CDR3 nucleotides are TGTGCCAGCAGCTTAGATGTGAGAGGGAGCGGTCAAGAGACCCAGTACTTC. Its translation is CASSLDVRGSGQETQYF.

The rearrangement uses TRBV23-1 and TRBJ2-7, with 12 bases aligning to TRBD2. TRBV23-1 is flagged as an ORF with uncertain function. Trimming removed 0 bases from V and 4 bases from J; junction bases left unmatched: 10. This CDR3 spans 18 amino acids. The CDR3 DNA sequence: TGCGCCAGCAGTCAATCCGGACCGACTAGCGGGAGTGTTTACGAGCAGTACTTC. It translates to CASSQSGPTSGSVYEQYF.

This sequence joins TRBV9 and TRBJ1-4; 8 positions match TRBD1. V lost 3 bases and J lost 1; bases outside the gene matches: 2. The CDR3 has 15 amino acids. CDR1 is SGDLS and CDR2 is YYNGEE in the germline V gene. The CDR3 sequence: CASSDRGGTNEKLFF. The CDR3 DNA is TGTGCCAGCAGCGACAGGGGGGGAACTAATGAAAAACTGTTTTTT. Variable domain in full (rest from reference TRBV9 and TRBJ1-4): DSGVTQTPKHLITATGQRVTLRCSPRSGDLSVYWYQQSLDQGLQFLIQYYNGEERAKGNILERFSAQQFPDLHSELNLSSLELGDSALYFCASSDRGGTNEKLFFGSGTQLSVL.

The rearrangement links TRBV11-2 to TRBJ1-1; D remains unclear. The CDR3 runs to 17 residues. Germline values: CDR1 SGHAT, CDR2 FQNNGV. With 4 bases removed from V and 1 base from J, the gap between germline ends came to 19 bases. CDR3 amino acids: CASSSLSNFGENTEAFF. DNA of the CDR3: TGTGCCAGCAGCTCCCTCTCCAACTTTGGGGAGAACACTGAAGCTTTCTTT. The full variable domain, completed using reference TRBV11-2 and TRBJ1-1, is EAGVAQSPRYKIIEKRQSVAFWCNPISGHATLYWYQQILGQGPKLLIQFQNNGVVDDSQLPKDRFSAERLKGVDSTLKIQPAKLEDSAVYLCASSSLSNFGENTEAFFGQGTRLTVV.

The rearrangement links TRBV10-2 to TRBJ2-1; no clear D. The CDR3 extends over 15 amino acids. Trimming removed 1 base from V and 13 bases from J, with 20 bases in between. The germline CDR1 and CDR2 sequences are WSHSY and SAAADI. CDR3 residues: CASSELRLDTMKQFF. The CDR3 region has the DNA TGCGCCAGCAGTGAGTTGCGACTGGATACAATGAAACAGTTCTTC.

This chain uses TRBV29-1 with TRBJ1-1; D is perhaps TRBD1 (5 bases). Trimming removed 2 bases at V and 2 bases at J, with 12 bases between. The CDR3 is 14 amino acids. Germline lookup yields CDR1 SQVTM and CDR2 ANQGSEA. The CDR3 sequence: CSVEYRTSNTEAFF. The CDR3 DNA follows: TGCAGCGTTGAATATCGGACAAGTAACACTGAAGCTTTCTTT. The full variable domain, completed using reference TRBV29-1 and TRBJ1-1, is SAVISQKPSRDICQRGTSLTIQCQVDSQVTMMFWYRQQPGQSLTLIATANQGSEATYESGFVIDKFPISRPNLTFSTLTVSNMSPEDSSIYLCSVEYRTSNTEAFFGQGTRLTVV.

The chain links TRBV5-1 to TRBJ2-3, with D hard to call. Trimming stripped 5 bases from V and 2 bases from J, with 3 bases between. This CDR3 has 11 residues. CDR1 and CDR2 (germline): SGHRS, YFSETQ. The CDR3 region is CASRYTDTQYF. The CDR3 nucleotides are TGCGCCAGCAGGTACACAGATACGCAGTATTTT.

The chain is built from TRBV27 and TRBJ2-1; the D gene is possibly TRBD2 (6 bases). The V and J ends lost 8 bases and 0 bases respectively, with 14 bases between them. Germline CDR1 MNHEY, CDR2 SMNVEV (reference sequence). CDR3 length equals 15 residues. For the CDR3, the DNA is TGTGCCAGCGTTGGGTCCGGGAGCTCCTACAATGAGCAGTTCTTC. It yields the protein CASVGSGSSYNEQFF.

The V gene is TRBV28, the J gene TRBJ2-7, with 9 bases aligning to TRBD2. Germline CDR1 MDHEN, CDR2 SYDVKM. V lost 2 bases, J lost 3 bases, and 5 bases stayed unmatched. CDR3 length equals 15 residues. The CDR3 nucleotides are TGTGCCAGCAGTTTAATGGTAGCGGGAGTCTACGAGCAGTACTTC. Its protein is CASSLMVAGVYEQYF. The entire variable domain, with the rest obtained from reference TRBV28 and TRBJ2-7, is as follows: DVKVTQSSRYLVKRTGEKVFLECVQDMDHENMFWYRQDPGLGLRLIYFSYDVKMKEKGDIPEGYSVSREKKERFSLILESASTNQTSMYLCASSLMVAGVYEQYFGPGTRLTVT.